This T cell receptor (beta chain) was observed in a study of spatial heterogeneity in lung cancer. In its sample, this clonotype was seen many times. Germline CDR1 reads SEHNR; CDR2 reads FQNEAQ (reference sequence). The CDR3 contains 16 residues. Deletions cut 2 bases from V and 7 bases from J, with 17 bases between. Time point indicated: sample taken at primary tumor resection. In each case, whole RNA from tumor, nontumor lung or frozen PBMC was sequenced unsorted. TCRdb reprocessed the 5' RACE reads via MiXCR and lists one record per CDR3 protein. This sample has 10,000 to 15,000 distinct CDR3 sequences; 5.5% to 8% occur once, and the top ten carry about 9.3%.

Sample: normal lung tissue next to the tumor, taken at surgery. This clonotype originated in a male donor with early-stage non-small cell lung cancer. The chain is built from TRBV7-9 and TRBJ2-2; TRBD2 is a possible D gene (5 bases). The CDR3 coding sequence is TGTGCCAGCAGCTTATATTCGGGAAGAGTCGTCGGGGAGCTGTTTTTT. It yields the protein CASSLYSGRVVGELFF.